Presented here are 10 T cell receptor beta chains from one specimen sequenced in a study of CD4 T cells in relation to SARS-CoV-2 and coronaviruses. The repertoire was sequenced with immunoSEQ multiplex PCR; TCRdb's copy has only in-frame clones and lacks some. The repertoire consists of 15,000 to 20,000 clones, with around 73% occurring once and the leading ten covering roughly a fifth. Before the COVID-19 pandemic, during about 2010-2018, CD4+ T cells were taken from unexposed donors. After roughly ten days of culture, CD4+ T cells were isolated. The antigens of these receptors remain unknown. Sequenced input: CD4+ T cells from PBMCs, cultured in vitro. The receptors originated from a human donor in good health.

V and J are TRBV12-5 and TRBJ2-7; 11 bases agree with TRBD1. Germline V gives CDR1 LGHNT, CDR2 FRNRAP. Losses at the gene ends were 0 bases for V and 5 bases for J; bases not matched to a gene: 6. The CDR3 totals 16 residues. The CDR3 loop is CASGLVLGQGAHEQYF. The CDR3 nucleotides are TGTGCTAGTGGTTTGGTACTTGGACAGGGGGCCCACGAGCAGTACTTC.

The chain links TRBV5-4 to TRBJ2-7, with D uncertain. Germline CDR1 SGHNT, CDR2 YYREEE (reference sequence). Trimming stripped 4 bases from V and 1 base from J, with 15 bases between. The CDR3 consists of 15 residues. The CDR3 protein is CASSPGILTSYEQYF. The CDR3 DNA sequence: TGTGCCAGCAGCCCTGGTATTCTGACTTCCTACGAGCAGTACTTC.

V usage is TRBV21-1 and J usage is TRBJ1-1; TRBD1 was called by the table and not checked on the DNA. TRBV21-1 has pseudogene status. The CDR3 has 17 amino acids. As DNA, the CDR3 is TGTGCCAGCAGTCCTAAGGGGGCAGGGAGACTGAACACTGAAGCTTTCTTT. Translated: CASSPKGAGRLNTEAFF.

This clone is a singleton in its sample. V usage is TRBV28 and J usage is TRBJ2-7; D remains ambiguous. The CDR3 covers 13 residues. Trimming shortened V by 2 bases and J by 1 base, and 6 bases separated the two germline ends. The germline CDR1 and CDR2 sequences are MDHEN and SYDVKM. The CDR3 DNA follows: TGTGCCAGCAGTTTACAGGCATCCTACGAGCAGTACTTC. Its protein product is CASSLQASYEQYF.

This clone showed up just a few times. One end of the junction is discordant with germline, which a read error may explain. The chain has TRBV29-1 and TRBJ1-2; tentative D call: TRBD1 (6 bases). The CDR3 has 13 amino acids. Germline V gives CDR1 SQVTM, CDR2 ANQGSEA. Here the CDR3 DNA reads TGCAGCGCTGAACGGGGGCGCGACTATGGCTACACCTTC. Amino acids: CSAERGRDYGYTF.

V usage is TRBV5-1 and J usage is TRBJ2-5; D might be TRBD1 (5 bases). The length of the CDR3 is 17 residues. Looked up from germline, CDR1 is SGHRS and CDR2 is YFSETQ. The V end was cut by 2 bases, the J end by 1 base, with 18 bases between. CDR3 nucleotide sequence: TGCGCCAGCAGCTTAAACCCAGGGTTCGGAGTCCAAGAGACCCAGTACTTC. Translation gives CASSLNPGFGVQETQYF.

The rearrangement joins TRBV5-1 to TRBJ1-2, with 8 bases lining up with TRBD1. Germline V lookup: CDR1 SGHRS, CDR2 YFSETQ. This CDR3 spans 13 amino acids. Trimming cost V 4 bases and J 6 bases; bases outside gene matches: 5. CDR3: CASSPDRENGYTF. The CDR3 coding sequence is TGCGCCAGCAGCCCGGACAGGGAGAATGGCTACACCTTC. The full variable domain, completed using reference TRBV5-1 and TRBJ1-2, is KAGVTQTPRYLIKTRGQQVTLSCSPISGHRSVSWYQQTPGQGLQFLFEYFSETQRNKGNFPGRFSGRQFSNSRSEMNVSTLELGDSALYLCASSPDRENGYTFGSGTRLTVV.

V usage is TRBV2 and J usage is TRBJ2-5; perhaps TRBD2 as D (6 bases). The V gene lost 11 bases and the J gene lost 3 bases, with 13 bases spanning the gap. Germline V gene lookup returns CDR1 SNHLY and CDR2 FYNNEI. The CDR3 loop spans 12 amino acids. The CDR3 coding sequence is TGTGCCTCCCGGCCGGGGGAAGAGACCCAGTACTTC. Translation: CASRPGEETQYF.

This chain joins TRBV7-8 and TRBJ2-1, with 8 bases aligning to TRBD2. The CDR3 covers 16 residues. Unmatched junction bases numbered 11, after V lost 7 bases and J lost 3 bases. Germline V lookup: CDR1 SGHVS, CDR2 FQNEAQ. Written as DNA, the CDR3 is TGTGCCAGCACCGAGGGGGGCGGGAGGTTCTACAATGAGCAGTTCTTC. As protein: CASTEGGGRFYNEQFF.

In DNA, the CDR3 is TGTGCCAGTAGTAAAGGACGGGAAAGATCCGGGGAGCTGTTTTTT. It encodes CASSKGRERSGELFF. V usage is TRBV19 and J usage is TRBJ2-2; D may be TRBD2 (5 bases). V was cut by 4 bases and J by 6 bases, with 15 bases left in between. Germline-derived CDR1 and CDR2 are LNHDA and SQIVND (reference sequence). This CDR3 contains 15 residues. Using reference TRBV19 and TRBJ2-2 for the parts outside the CDR3, the full variable domain is DGGITQSPKYLFRKEGQNVTLSCEQNLNHDAMYWYRQDPGQGLRLIYYSQIVNDFQKGDIAEGYSVSREKKESFPLTVTSAQKNPTAFYLCASSKGRERSGELFFGEGSRLTVL.